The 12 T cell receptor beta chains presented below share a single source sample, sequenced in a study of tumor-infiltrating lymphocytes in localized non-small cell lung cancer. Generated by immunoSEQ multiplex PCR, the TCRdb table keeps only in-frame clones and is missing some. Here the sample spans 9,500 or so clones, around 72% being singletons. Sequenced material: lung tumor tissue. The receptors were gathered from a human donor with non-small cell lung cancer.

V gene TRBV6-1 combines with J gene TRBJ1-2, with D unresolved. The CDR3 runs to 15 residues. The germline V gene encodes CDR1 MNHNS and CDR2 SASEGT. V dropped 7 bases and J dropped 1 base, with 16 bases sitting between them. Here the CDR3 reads CASKKSGRYNYGYTF. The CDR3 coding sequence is TGTGCCAGCAAAAAAAGCGGCAGATATAACTATGGCTACACCTTC.

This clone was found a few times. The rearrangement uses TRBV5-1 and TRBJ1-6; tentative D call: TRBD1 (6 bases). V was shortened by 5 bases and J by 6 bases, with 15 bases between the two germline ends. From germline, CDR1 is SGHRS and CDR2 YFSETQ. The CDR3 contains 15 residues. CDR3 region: CASSQGGQFNSPLHF. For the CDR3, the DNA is TGCGCCAGCAGTCAAGGAGGACAGTTTAATTCACCCCTCCACTTT.

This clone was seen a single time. CDR3 sequence (DNA): TGCGCCAGCAGCTTGTCAAGTCCCGGGGAGCTGTTTTTT. Its protein is CASSLSSPGELFF. This chain uses TRBV5-1 with TRBJ2-2; D is unresolved. The V and J ends lost 1 base and 6 bases respectively, with 7 bases between them. CDR3 length: 13 amino acids. Germline CDR1 and CDR2: SGHRS and YFSETQ.

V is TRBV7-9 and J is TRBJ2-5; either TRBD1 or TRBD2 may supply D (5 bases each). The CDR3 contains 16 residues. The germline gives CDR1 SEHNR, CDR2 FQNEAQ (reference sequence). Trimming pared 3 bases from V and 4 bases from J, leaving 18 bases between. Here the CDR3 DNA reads TGTGCCAGCAGCTTGTTTCCGGGGCCGGTTGGAGAGACCCAGTACTTC. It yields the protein CASSLFPGPVGETQYF.

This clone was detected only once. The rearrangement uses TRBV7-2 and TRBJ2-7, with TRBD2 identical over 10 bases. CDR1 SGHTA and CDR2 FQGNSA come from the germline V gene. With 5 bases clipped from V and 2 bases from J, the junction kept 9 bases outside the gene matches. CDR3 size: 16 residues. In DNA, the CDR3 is TGTGCCAGCAGCCCGGGACTAGCGTCTTTACCCTACGAGCAGTACTTC. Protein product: CASSPGLASLPYEQYF. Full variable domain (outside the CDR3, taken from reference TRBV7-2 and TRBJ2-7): GAGVSQSPSNKVTEKGKDVELRCDPISGHTALYWYRQSLGQGLEFLIYFQGNSAPDKSGLPSDRFSAERTGGSVSTLTIQRTQQEDSAVYLCASSPGLASLPYEQYFGPGTRLTVT.

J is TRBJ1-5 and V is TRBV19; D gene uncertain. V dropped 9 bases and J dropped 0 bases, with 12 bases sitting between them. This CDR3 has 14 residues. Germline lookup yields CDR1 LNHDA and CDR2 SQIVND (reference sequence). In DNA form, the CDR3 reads TGTGCCAGCGCAAAACTATATAGCAATCAGCCCCAGCATTTT. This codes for CASAKLYSNQPQHF. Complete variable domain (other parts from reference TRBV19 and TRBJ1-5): DGGITQSPKYLFRKEGQNVTLSCEQNLNHDAMYWYRQDPGQGLRLIYYSQIVNDFQKGDIAEGYSVSREKKESFPLTVTSAQKNPTAFYLCASAKLYSNQPQHFGDGTRLSIL.

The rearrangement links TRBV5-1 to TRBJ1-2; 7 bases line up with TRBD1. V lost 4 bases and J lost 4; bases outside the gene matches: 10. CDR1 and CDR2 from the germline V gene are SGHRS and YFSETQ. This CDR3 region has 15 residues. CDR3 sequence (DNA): TGCGCCAGCAGCCCACCGACAGGGTTGGGCTATGGCTACACCTTC. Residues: CASSPPTGLGYGYTF.

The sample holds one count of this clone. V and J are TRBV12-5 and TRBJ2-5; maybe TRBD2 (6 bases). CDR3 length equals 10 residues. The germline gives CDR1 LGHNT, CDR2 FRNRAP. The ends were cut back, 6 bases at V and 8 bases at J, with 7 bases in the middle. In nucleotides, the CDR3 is TGTGCTAGTGGGGACTACACCCAGTACTTC. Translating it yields CASGDYTQYF.

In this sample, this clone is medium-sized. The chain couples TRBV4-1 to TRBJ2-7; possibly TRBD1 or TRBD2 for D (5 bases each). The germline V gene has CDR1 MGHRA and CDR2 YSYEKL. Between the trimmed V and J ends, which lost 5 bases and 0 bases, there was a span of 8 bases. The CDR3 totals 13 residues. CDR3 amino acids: CASSWDGSYEQYF. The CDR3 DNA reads TGCGCCAGCAGCTGGGACGGCTCCTACGAGCAGTACTTC.

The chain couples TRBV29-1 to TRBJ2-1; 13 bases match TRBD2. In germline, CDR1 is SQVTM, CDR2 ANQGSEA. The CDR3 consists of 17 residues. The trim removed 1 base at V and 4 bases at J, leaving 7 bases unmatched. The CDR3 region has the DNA TGCAGCGTTGAAGGAAACGGACTAGCGGGAGCGTACAATGAGCAGTTCTTC. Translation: CSVEGNGLAGAYNEQFF.

CDR3 in amino acids: CASSLVAGSNTGELFF. The DNA of the CDR3 is TGTGCCAGCAGCTTAGTTGCAGGGAGTAACACCGGGGAGCTGTTTTTT. The chain joins TRBV7-9 to TRBJ2-2; the D gene could be TRBD1 or TRBD2 (5 bases each). Germline V gives CDR1 SEHNR, CDR2 FQNEAQ (reference sequence). The CDR3 covers 16 residues. Trimming shortened V by 1 base and J by 2 bases, and 11 bases separated the two germline ends.

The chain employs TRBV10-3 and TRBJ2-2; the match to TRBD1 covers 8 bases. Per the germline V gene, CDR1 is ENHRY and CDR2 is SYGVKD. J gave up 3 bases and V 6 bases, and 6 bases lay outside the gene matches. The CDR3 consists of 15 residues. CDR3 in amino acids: CAISRDRTYTGELFF. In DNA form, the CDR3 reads TGTGCCATCAGCCGGGACAGGACATACACCGGGGAGCTGTTTTTT.